A single TCR beta chain is shown here with its context. Its specific antigen is unknown. Base qualities are missing; no much larger clone stands one base away. The data originate from a study of shared clonotypes between healthy human individuals (dated by TCRdb to 2020 to 2022). A note on the overall study: A couple of women and a few men aged 18 to 49 years were included in the cohort. Per donor, three plates each were used for CD4 naive and CD4 memory, two for CD8 naive, and one for CD8 memory. To estimate repertoire size and how much clonotypes are shared between individuals, the study performed deep sequencing of blood TCR repertoires from about five healthy adults. To increase sequencing depth and limit assay-specific biases, TCR repertoire library preparation and sequencing were carried out by different laboratories using diverse techniques. Between about 0.94 and 8.9 billion PBMCs per donor were obtained by leukapheresis.

CD8 naive samples were CD45RO-negative cells positively selected for CCR7, giving a CD45RA+CCR7+ population that excluded TemRA cells. The donors were healthy, HIV-negative adults who had no recently reported acute infections or vaccinations. All donors were Caucasian adults living in Nashville, Tennessee, USA. After blood collection by leukapheresis, PBMCs were isolated using Ficoll-Histopaque density gradient centrifugation and then cryopreserved in the vapor phase of liquid nitrogen. Purity and quantity of every magnetically sorted T cell population were checked by analytical flow cytometry. Genomic DNA was isolated from every sorted fraction and measured by UV absorbance on a Nanodrop 2000c. Relative to germline, V is missing 0 bases and J is missing 4 bases, with 3 bases of the junction outside any gene match. In the germline V gene, CDR1 corresponds to SGDLS and CDR2 to YYNGEE. Counted from cysteine to phenylalanine, this CDR3 has 16 amino acids. Only the CDR3 portion is preserved as DNA: 48 bases, with reading frame beginning at the first base.

Using the deep immunoSEQ assay, TCR CDR3 regions were amplified from genomic DNA by multiplex PCR. Genomic DNA extracted from each cell subset was distributed evenly over all wells of several immunoSEQ 96-well plates, and each plate served as one replicate. For sorted subsets, each replicate PCR was loaded with around 200 ng genomic DNA, equivalent to roughly 30,000 T cell genomes. Purified libraries were quantified with a Qubit 3.0 fluorometer, sized on a Bioanalyzer 2100, and re-quantified with the KAPA Library Quantification kit. Every immunoSEQ 96-well plate was sequenced on a separate single-read 150-cycle Illumina NextSeq 550 flow cell. Concerning the study's data processing: Because the immunoSEQ output included only junctional sequences and no quality scores, the filtering could not be the same as the filtering used for full-length reads. Sequences were annotated with PyIR, a Python wrapper for IgBLAST v1.9, and V/J genes and CDR3 were assigned using IMGT germline references. Reads were removed for weak V/J assignments (E-value above 1e-6), missing CDR3, stop codons, out-of-frame junctions, or ambiguous translated residues. V3J clonotypes were defined by identical inferred V gene, J gene, and CDR3 amino acid sequence. The percentage overlap between two repertoires was calculated by dividing the number of shared unique clonotypes by the size of the smaller repertoire. RTK rarefaction, the Chao1 estimator, and Recon v2.1 estimates of unobserved clonotypes were used to assess repertoire richness. Generation probabilities for all TCRbeta clonotypes obtained by the gDNA method from a handful of donors were computed using OLGA. TCRdb re-hosts the immuneACCESS table, in-frame sequences only. Its copies lack some clones; in the studies checked, an unresolved V gene accounts for under half of them, and the cause for the rest is not known. V, J and clone size derive from that table, while D and trimming were established from the DNA sequence. Recorded for this sample are millions of clones; 93% of them occurred a single time. The biggest ten clones account for about 1.5% of the sample.

General findings and caveats noted by the study authors: Sharing across several donors was observed for about 5% of naive CD4, less than 4% of naive CD8, 2.3% of memory CD4, and over 0.3% of memory CD8 clonotypes. Based on pairwise subsampling, the degree of clonotype sharing among donors was expected to be affected by sequencing depth. Sampling was limited to blood, and TCR repertoires in tissue likely differ from TCR repertoires in blood. Even with the large sequencing depth, rarefaction of the sorted-subset datasets indicated that sequencing was incomplete. Compared with non-shared clonotypes, the clonotypes found in all four sorted-subset donors had higher generation probabilities. Because the study included a small number of donors, the genetic and exposure-history diversity represented was limited. Estimated clonotype richness was generally larger for naive than for memory subsets.

This chain is built from TRBV9 and TRBJ2-3; 12 central nucleotides agree with TRBD1. The source is a young man in good health. Some clones in this sample may be carry-over from other donors' samples. The sequencing sample was made of naive CD8+ T cells from PBMCs. In light of the paper, this sample's cell subset or site label describes: CD45RA+CCR7+. The DNA reads TGTGCCAGCAGCGTAGCCGGGACAGGGGGCGCAGATACGCAGTATTTT. Its translation is CASSVAGTGGADTQYF.